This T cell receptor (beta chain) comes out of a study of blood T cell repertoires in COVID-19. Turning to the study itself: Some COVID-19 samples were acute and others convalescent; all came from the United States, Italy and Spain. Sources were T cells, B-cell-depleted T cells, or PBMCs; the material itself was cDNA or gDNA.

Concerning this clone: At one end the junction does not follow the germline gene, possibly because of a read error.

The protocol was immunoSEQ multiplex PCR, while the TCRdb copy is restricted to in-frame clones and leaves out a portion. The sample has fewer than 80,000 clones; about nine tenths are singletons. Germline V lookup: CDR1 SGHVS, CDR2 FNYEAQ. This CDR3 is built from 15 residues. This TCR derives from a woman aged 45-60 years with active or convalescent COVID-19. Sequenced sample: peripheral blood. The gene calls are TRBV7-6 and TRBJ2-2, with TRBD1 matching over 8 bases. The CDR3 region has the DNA TGTGCCAGCAGCTTAGGACAGGGGAACGCCGGGGAGCTGTTTTTT. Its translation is CASSLGQGNAGELFF.